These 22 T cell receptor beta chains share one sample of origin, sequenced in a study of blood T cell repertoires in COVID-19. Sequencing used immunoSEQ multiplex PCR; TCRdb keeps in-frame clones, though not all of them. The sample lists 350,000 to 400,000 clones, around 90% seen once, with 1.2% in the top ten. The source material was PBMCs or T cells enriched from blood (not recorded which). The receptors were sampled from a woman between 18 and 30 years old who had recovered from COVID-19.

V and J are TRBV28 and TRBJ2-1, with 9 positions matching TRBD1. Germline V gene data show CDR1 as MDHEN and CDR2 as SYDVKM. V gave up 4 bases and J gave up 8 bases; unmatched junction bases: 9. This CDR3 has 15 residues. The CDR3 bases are TGTGCCAGCAGTTCCGGACAGGGGCCCTTGGATGAGCAGTTCTTC. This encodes CASSSGQGPLDEQFF.

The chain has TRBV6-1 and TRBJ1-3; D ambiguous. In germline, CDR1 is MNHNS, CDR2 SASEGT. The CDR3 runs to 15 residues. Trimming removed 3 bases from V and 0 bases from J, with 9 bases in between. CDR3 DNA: TGTGCCAGCAGTGAGCGAGGATTCTCTGGAAACACCATATATTTT. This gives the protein CASSERGFSGNTIYF.

The CDR3 region is CASSGRQAPYEQYF. CDR3 in DNA: TGTGCCAGCAGCGGACGACAGGCACCCTACGAGCAGTACTTC. The V gene is TRBV9, the J gene TRBJ2-7; possible D gene TRBD1, 6 bases. The germline V gene encodes CDR1 SGDLS and CDR2 YYNGEE. The V end lost 3 bases, the J end lost 2 bases, and 12 bases lay between the germline ends. The CDR3 has 14 residues. The full variable domain, with the rest looked up from reference TRBV9 and TRBJ2-7, is DSGVTQTPKHLITATGQRVTLRCSPRSGDLSVYWYQQSLDQGLQFLIQYYNGEERAKGNILERFSAQQFPDLHSELNLSSLELGDSALYFCASSGRQAPYEQYFGPGTRLTVT.

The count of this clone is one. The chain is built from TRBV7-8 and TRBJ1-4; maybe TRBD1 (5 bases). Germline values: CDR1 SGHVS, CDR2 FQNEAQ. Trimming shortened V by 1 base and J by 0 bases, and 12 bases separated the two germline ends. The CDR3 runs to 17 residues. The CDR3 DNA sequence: TGTGCCAGCAGCTTAGTCACCAGGGAGGCAACTAATGAAAAACTGTTTTTT. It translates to CASSLVTREATNEKLFF.

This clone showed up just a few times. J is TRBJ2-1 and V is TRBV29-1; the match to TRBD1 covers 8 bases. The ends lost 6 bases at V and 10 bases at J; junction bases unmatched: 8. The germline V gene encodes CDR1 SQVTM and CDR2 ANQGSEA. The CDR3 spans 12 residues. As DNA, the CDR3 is TGCAGCGTGGACAGGGAAGGCAACGAGCAGTTCTTC. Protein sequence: CSVDREGNEQFF.

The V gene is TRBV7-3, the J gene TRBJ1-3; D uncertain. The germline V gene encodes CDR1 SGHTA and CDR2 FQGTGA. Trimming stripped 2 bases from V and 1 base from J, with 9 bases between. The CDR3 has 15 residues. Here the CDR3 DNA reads TGTGCCAGCAGCTTATCTCCGGGATCTGGAAACACCATATATTTT. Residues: CASSLSPGSGNTIYF. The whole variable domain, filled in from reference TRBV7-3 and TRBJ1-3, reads GAGVSQTPSNKVTEKGKYVELRCDPISGHTALYWYRQSLGQGPEFLIYFQGTGAADDSGLPNDRFFAVRPEGSVSTLKIQRTERGDSAVYLCASSLSPGSGNTIYFGEGSWLTVV.

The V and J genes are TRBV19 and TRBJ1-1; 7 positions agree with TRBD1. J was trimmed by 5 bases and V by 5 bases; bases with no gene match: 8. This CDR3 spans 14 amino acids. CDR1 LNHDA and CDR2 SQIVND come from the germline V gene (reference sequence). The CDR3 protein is CASSLRGRETEAFF. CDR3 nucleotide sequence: TGTGCCAGTAGTTTGAGGGGGCGGGAAACTGAAGCTTTCTTT.

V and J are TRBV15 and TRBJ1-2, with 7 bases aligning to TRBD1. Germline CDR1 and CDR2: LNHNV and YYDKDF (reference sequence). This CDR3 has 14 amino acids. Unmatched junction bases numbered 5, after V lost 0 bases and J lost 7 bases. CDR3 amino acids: CATSRDRTGAGYTF. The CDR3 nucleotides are TGTGCCACCAGCAGAGATCGAACAGGGGCTGGCTACACCTTC.

The CDR3 nucleotides are TGTGCCAGCAGGCTAGCGGGGGGGAACTACAATGAGCAGTTCTTC. Amino acid sequence: CASRLAGGNYNEQFF. The chain carries TRBV5-4 and TRBJ2-1; 12 bases map to TRBD2. V trimming: 5 bases; J trimming: 3 bases; junction bases outside the gene matches: 3. CDR3 size: 15 residues. Germline V gene lookup returns CDR1 SGHNT and CDR2 YYREEE (reference sequence).

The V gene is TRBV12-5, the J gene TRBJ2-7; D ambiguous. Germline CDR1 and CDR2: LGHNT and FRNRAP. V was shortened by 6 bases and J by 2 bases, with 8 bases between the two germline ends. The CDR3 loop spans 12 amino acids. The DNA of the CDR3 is TGTGCTAGTGGGACTGGTGCCTACGAGCAGTACTTC. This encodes CASGTGAYEQYF. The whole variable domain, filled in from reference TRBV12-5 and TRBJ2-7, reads DARVTQTPRHKVTEMGQEVTMRCQPILGHNTVFWYRQTMMQGLELLAYFRNRAPLDDSGMPKDRFSAEMPDATLATLKIQPSEPRDSAVYFCASGTGAYEQYFGPGTRLTVT.

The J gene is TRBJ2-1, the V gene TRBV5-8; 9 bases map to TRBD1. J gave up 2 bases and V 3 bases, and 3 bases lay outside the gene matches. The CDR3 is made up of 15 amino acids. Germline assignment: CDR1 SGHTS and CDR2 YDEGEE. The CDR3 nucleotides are TGTGCCAGCAGCTATAGACAGGGGGCCTACAATGAGCAGTTCTTC. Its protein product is CASSYRQGAYNEQFF. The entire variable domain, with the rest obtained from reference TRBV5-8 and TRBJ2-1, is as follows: EAGVTQSPTHLIKTRGQQATLRCSPISGHTSVYWYQQALGLGLQFLLWYDEGEERNRGNFPPRFSGRQFPNYSSELNVNALELEDSALYLCASSYRQGAYNEQFFGPGTRLTVL.

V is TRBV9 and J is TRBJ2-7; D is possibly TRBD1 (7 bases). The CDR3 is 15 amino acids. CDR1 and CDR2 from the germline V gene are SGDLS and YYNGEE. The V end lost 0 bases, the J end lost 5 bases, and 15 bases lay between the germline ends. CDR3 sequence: CASSVEEGARHEQYF. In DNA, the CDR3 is TGTGCCAGCAGCGTAGAGGAGGGGGCGAGGCACGAGCAGTACTTC. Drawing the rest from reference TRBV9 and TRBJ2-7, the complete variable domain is DSGVTQTPKHLITATGQRVTLRCSPRSGDLSVYWYQQSLDQGLQFLIQYYNGEERAKGNILERFSAQQFPDLHSELNLSSLELGDSALYFCASSVEEGARHEQYFGPGTRLTVT.

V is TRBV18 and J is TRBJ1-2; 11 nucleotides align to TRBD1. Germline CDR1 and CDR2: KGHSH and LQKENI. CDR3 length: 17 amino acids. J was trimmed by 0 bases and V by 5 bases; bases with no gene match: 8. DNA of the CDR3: TGTGCCAGCTCAGGCGGACAGGGGGCTCCGGCTAACTATGGCTACACCTTC. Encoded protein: CASSGGQGAPANYGYTF.

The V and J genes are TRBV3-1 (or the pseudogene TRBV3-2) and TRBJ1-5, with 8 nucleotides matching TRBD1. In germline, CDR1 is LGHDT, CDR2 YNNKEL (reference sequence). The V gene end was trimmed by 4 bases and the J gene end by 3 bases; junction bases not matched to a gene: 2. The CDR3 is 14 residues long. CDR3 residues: CASSRDRLNQPQHF. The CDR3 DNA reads TGTGCCAGCAGCCGGGACAGGCTCAATCAGCCCCAGCATTTT.

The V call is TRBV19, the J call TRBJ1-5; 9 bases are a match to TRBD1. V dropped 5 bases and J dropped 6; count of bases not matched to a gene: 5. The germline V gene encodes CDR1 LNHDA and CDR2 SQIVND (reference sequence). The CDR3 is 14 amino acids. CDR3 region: CASSVGQGLQPQHF. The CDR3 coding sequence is TGTGCCAGTAGTGTCGGACAGGGGCTTCAGCCCCAGCATTTT.

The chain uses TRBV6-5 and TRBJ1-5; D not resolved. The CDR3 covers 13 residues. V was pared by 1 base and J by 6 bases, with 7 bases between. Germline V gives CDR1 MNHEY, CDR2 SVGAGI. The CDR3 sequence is CASSYYGGQPQHF. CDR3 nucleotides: TGTGCCAGCAGTTACTATGGCGGTCAGCCCCAGCATTTT.

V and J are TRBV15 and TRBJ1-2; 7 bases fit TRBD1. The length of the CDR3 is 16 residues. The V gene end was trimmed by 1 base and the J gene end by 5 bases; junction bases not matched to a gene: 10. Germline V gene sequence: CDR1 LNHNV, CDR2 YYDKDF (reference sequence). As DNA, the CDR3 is TGTGCCACCAGCAGAGCTCTAGACAGGGTGATATATGGCTACACCTTC. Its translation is CATSRALDRVIYGYTF.

CDR3 DNA: TGCAGCGTTCCCCCAGATGGGCAGGGGGGACCTTTAGAGTACAATGAGCAGTTCTTC. It yields the protein CSVPPDGQGGPLEYNEQFF. The chain uses TRBV29-1 and TRBJ2-1; maybe TRBD1 (7 bases). V was clipped by 5 bases and J by 4 bases, with 30 bases between them. The germline CDR1 and CDR2 sequences are SQVTM and ANQGSEA. This CDR3 contains 19 residues.

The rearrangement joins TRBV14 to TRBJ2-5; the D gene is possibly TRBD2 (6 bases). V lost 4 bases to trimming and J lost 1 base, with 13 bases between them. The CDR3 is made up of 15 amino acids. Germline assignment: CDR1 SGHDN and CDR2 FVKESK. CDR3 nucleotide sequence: TGTGCCAGCAGCCTTTGGGACTCCGTCCAAGAGACCCAGTACTTC. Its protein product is CASSLWDSVQETQYF.

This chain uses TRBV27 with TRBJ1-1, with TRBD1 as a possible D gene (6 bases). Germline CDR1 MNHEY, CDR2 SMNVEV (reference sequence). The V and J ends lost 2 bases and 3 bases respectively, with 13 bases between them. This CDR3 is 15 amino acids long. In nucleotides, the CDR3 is TGTGCCAGCAGTTTAGGTTCTCAGGGGTACACTGAAGCTTTCTTT. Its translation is CASSLGSQGYTEAFF.

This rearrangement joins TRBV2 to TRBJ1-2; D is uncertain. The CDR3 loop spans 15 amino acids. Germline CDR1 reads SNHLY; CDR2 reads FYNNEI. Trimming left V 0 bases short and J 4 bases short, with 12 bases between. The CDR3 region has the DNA TGTGCCAGCAGTGAAGCGGAGGACTCTGCCTATGGCTACACCTTC. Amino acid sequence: CASSEAEDSAYGYTF. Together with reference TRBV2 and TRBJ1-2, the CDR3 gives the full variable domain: EPEVTQTPSHQVTQMGQEVILRCVPISNHLYFYWYRQILGQKVEFLVSFYNNEISEKSEIFDDQFSVERPDGSNFTLKIRSTKLEDSAMYFCASSEAEDSAYGYTFGSGTRLTVV.

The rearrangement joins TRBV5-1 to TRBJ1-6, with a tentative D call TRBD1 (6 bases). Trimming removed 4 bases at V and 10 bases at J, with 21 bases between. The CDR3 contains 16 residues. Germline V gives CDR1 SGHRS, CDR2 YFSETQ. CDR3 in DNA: TGCGCCAGCAGCCTCGGGGCAGGGGAAAGGGGGTCACCCCTCCACTTT. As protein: CASSLGAGERGSPLHF. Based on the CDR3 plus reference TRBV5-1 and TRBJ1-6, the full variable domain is KAGVTQTPRYLIKTRGQQVTLSCSPISGHRSVSWYQQTPGQGLQFLFEYFSETQRNKGNFPGRFSGRQFSNSRSEMNVSTLELGDSALYLCASSLGAGERGSPLHFGNGTRLTVT.